This T cell receptor (beta chain) derives from a study of vaccination and CD4 T cells after COVID-19. Findings and limits, study-wide: The median number of SARS-CoV-2-reactive clonotypes increased from roughly 21 to 40, a change that did not reach significance. A median of around 86% of reactive clones, in convalescent patients, became evident only post-vaccination.

The CDR3 totals 14 residues. V gave up 6 bases and J gave up 5 bases; unmatched junction bases: 7. Researchers used the Oncomine TCR Beta short-read assay to sequence DNA from cultured CD4+ T cells. One entry per CDR3 protein, called by TCRdb with MiXCR from the PCR reads. The repertoire has 15,000 or so distinct CDR3 sequences, 59% of them found once; the top ten carry less than 5.5%. Details on this clonotype: The antigen is not known.

Treatment indicated: approximately nine-day PBMC culture with coronavirus spike peptide pools or control peptides (ViraFEST assay). The chain links TRBV12-3 or TRBV12-4 to TRBJ1-5, with 7 bases aligning to TRBD1. Specimen: CD4+ T cells from blood, cultured in vitro, collected after SARS-CoV-2 vaccination. The sequence was obtained from a human donor who had recovered from COVID-19. The CDR3 sequence: CASSPDRIHQPQHF. The DNA for the CDR3 is TGTGCCAGCAGCCCGGACAGGATCCATCAGCCCCAGCATTTT.